The 30 T cell receptor beta chains listed next were all sequenced from one sample in a study of blood T cell repertoires in COVID-19 (dated by TCRdb to about 2020). The library was prepared using the immunoSEQ multiplex PCR assay. In TCRdb, the immuneACCESS table is reduced to in-frame sequences with V and J assigned. These tables do not hold every clone; where another copy was compared, an unresolved V gene accounts for under half, and the others remain unexplained. For this sample the table gives 120,000 to 150,000 clones, of which approximately 91% were detected only once. Clones ranked in the top ten supply 2.3% of the sample. Source material: peripheral blood. The receptors come from a human donor in a cohort sampled during active COVID-19.

Only one count was recorded for this clone. This rearrangement joins TRBV9 to TRBJ2-2; D is perhaps TRBD1 (6 bases). The V end was cut by 2 bases, the J end by 0 bases, with 11 bases between. The CDR3 consists of 16 residues. Germline CDR1 and CDR2: SGDLS and YYNGEE. CDR3 bases: TGTGCCAGCAGCGTCTCCGGGACACCGAACACCGGGGAGCTGTTTTTT. Residues: CASSVSGTPNTGELFF.

The V gene is TRBV18, the J gene TRBJ1-1; a possible D gene is TRBD1 (5 bases). The CDR3 runs to 14 residues. Looked up from germline, CDR1 is KGHSH and CDR2 is LQKENI. V lost 2 bases and J lost 5, with 12 bases in between. This chain's CDR3 is CASSPSARVTEAFF. Here the CDR3 DNA reads TGTGCCAGCTCACCATCCGCCAGGGTAACTGAAGCTTTCTTT.

The chain is built from TRBV27 and TRBJ1-5, with TRBD1 as a possible D gene (5 bases). Germline CDR1 reads MNHEY; CDR2 reads SMNVEV (reference sequence). Trimming pared 6 bases from V and 4 bases from J, leaving 13 bases between. The CDR3 consists of 14 residues. In DNA, the CDR3 is TGTGCCAGCAGCCCCAGTACAGGTAATCAGCCCCAGCATTTT. Translation: CASSPSTGNQPQHF.

This chain joins TRBV28 and TRBJ1-5; no clear D. The CDR3 loop spans 11 amino acids. Germline V gives CDR1 MDHEN, CDR2 SYDVKM. The V end was cut by 3 bases, the J end by 6 bases, with 3 bases between. The CDR3 protein is CASSLRQPQHF. The DNA of the CDR3 is TGTGCCAGCAGTTTGCGTCAGCCCCAGCATTTT.

The sample holds a few counts of this clone. The J gene is TRBJ1-2, the V gene TRBV3-1 (or the pseudogene TRBV3-2), with D unresolved. Trimming removed 4 bases from V and 0 bases from J, with 3 bases in between. This CDR3 is built from 12 residues. Germline values: CDR1 LGHDT, CDR2 YNNKEL (reference sequence). The CDR3 DNA reads as TGTGCCAGCAGCCCAGCTAACTATGGCTACACCTTC. It encodes CASSPANYGYTF.

Only a few counts were recorded for this clone. The chain carries TRBV5-1 and TRBJ2-2, with D maybe TRBD2 (6 bases). The CDR3 has 16 amino acids. Germline V gene lookup returns CDR1 SGHRS and CDR2 YFSETQ. V was pared by 4 bases and J by 2 bases, with 15 bases between. CDR3 nucleotide sequence: TGCGCCAGCAGCCACCCCGGCGGGATTAACACCGGGGAGCTGTTTTTT. Translation: CASSHPGGINTGELFF.

The chain couples TRBV7-2 to TRBJ2-1; possible D gene TRBD1, 6 bases. The CDR3 sequence is 15 residues long. Trimming removed 4 bases from V and 0 bases from J, with 10 bases in between. The germline V gene has CDR1 SGHTA and CDR2 FQGNSA. CDR3 amino acids: CASSSGRGSYNEQFF. The CDR3 bases are TGTGCCAGCAGCTCAGGCAGGGGCTCCTACAATGAGCAGTTCTTC.

The chain has TRBV6-5 and TRBJ2-1; TRBD2 aligns across 14 bases. V trimming: 5 bases; J trimming: 7 bases; junction bases outside the gene matches: 4. Per germline, CDR1 MNHEY and CDR2 SVGAGI. This CDR3 comprises 15 residues. As DNA, the CDR3 is TGTGCCAGCAGTCCCAGGACTAGCGGGAGGAATGAGCAGTTCTTC. This encodes CASSPRTSGRNEQFF.

The chain is built from TRBV28 and TRBJ1-1, with 7 bases that match TRBD1. V shed 11 bases and J 5 bases; nucleotides not matched to a gene: 11. The CDR3 is 13 amino acids. Germline assignment: CDR1 MDHEN and CDR2 SYDVKM. In DNA, the CDR3 is TGTGCCTGGGACAGCGGCGGGACGACTGAAGCTTTCTTT. Protein sequence: CAWDSGGTTEAFF.

This chain links TRBV7-8 with TRBJ2-1, with D possibly matching TRBD1 (7 bases). This CDR3 has 14 residues. The germline CDR1 and CDR2 sequences are SGHVS and FQNEAQ. The CDR3 loop is CSVASGGPYNEQFF. The CDR3 DNA is TGTTCGGTTGCTTCAGGGGGGCCCTACAATGAGCAGTTCTTC.

CDR3 DNA: TGTGCCAGTAGTCCCAACAGCAATGAGCAGTTCTTC. It specifies CASSPNSNEQFF. This chain links TRBV19 with TRBJ2-1; no definite D call. The V gene's germline CDR1 is LNHDA and CDR2 SQIVND (reference sequence). V was clipped by 5 bases and J by 6 bases, with 8 bases between them. This CDR3 region has 12 residues.

In its sample, this clone was seen once. V usage is TRBV19 and J usage is TRBJ1-5, with D possibly being TRBD1 (6 bases). Germline V gene sequence: CDR1 LNHDA, CDR2 SQIVND (reference sequence). V was clipped by 7 bases and J by 3 bases, with 10 bases between them. The CDR3 totals 13 residues. CDR3 DNA sequence: TGTGCCAGTAAACAGGGCAACAATCAGCCCCAGCATTTT. This codes for CASKQGNNQPQHF.

The chain uses TRBV4-3 and TRBJ2-1; D not resolved. Germline V gives CDR1 LGHNA, CDR2 YSLEER. Between the trimmed V and J ends, which lost 3 bases and 7 bases, there was a span of 13 bases. This CDR3 comprises 14 residues. The CDR3 DNA reads as TGCGCCAGCAGCCAGTCGAGGTTGAAGAATGAGCAGTTCTTC. Translating it yields CASSQSRLKNEQFF.

This clone was counted once. The J gene is TRBJ2-1, the V gene TRBV3-1 (or the pseudogene TRBV3-2), with 9 bases matching TRBD2. V was clipped by 0 bases and J by 3 bases; unmatched bases: 6. The CDR3 spans 17 residues. Germline-derived CDR1 and CDR2 are LGHDT and YNNKEL (reference sequence). The CDR3 region is CASSQDRRGGRYNEQFF. CDR3 coding DNA: TGTGCCAGCAGCCAAGATAGGCGGGGGGGCCGCTACAATGAGCAGTTCTTC.

This rearrangement joins TRBV18 to TRBJ2-3; D is possibly TRBD2 (6 bases). Per germline, CDR1 KGHSH and CDR2 LQKENI. The CDR3 is 15 residues long. V dropped 3 bases and J dropped 2 bases, with 12 bases sitting between them. In DNA form, the CDR3 reads TGTGCCAGCTCACCGCGGGACTCTTCCACAGATACGCAGTATTTT. Translation gives CASSPRDSSTDTQYF.

V is TRBV27 and J is TRBJ2-7; TRBD1 matches 10 bases. The CDR3 totals 16 residues. CDR1 and CDR2 (germline): MNHEY, SMNVEV (reference sequence). V was pared by 5 bases and J by 4 bases, with 11 bases of the junction left unmatched. The CDR3 nucleotides are TGTGCCAGCAGTCATGTCCCGGACAGGGGGTATTACGAGCAGTACTTC. This codes for CASSHVPDRGYYEQYF.

The V and J genes are TRBV5-6 and TRBJ2-5; TRBD2 is a possible D gene (6 bases). The CDR3 extends over 16 amino acids. V was shortened by 0 bases and J by 5 bases, with 17 bases between the two germline ends. Germline loops: CDR1 SGHDT, CDR2 YYEEEE. CDR3 coding DNA: TGTGCCAGCAGCTTGGCAGGCGCCGGGACTGGGGAGACCCAGTACTTC. Translated, it gives CASSLAGAGTGETQYF.

V usage is TRBV11-2 and J usage is TRBJ2-5; 7 bases fit TRBD1. Unmatched junction bases numbered 6, after V lost 6 bases and J lost 5 bases. This CDR3 is built from 13 residues. Germline values: CDR1 SGHAT, CDR2 FQNNGV. The CDR3 region is CASRNRGEETQYF. In nucleotides, the CDR3 is TGTGCCAGCAGAAACAGGGGTGAGGAGACCCAGTACTTC.

V is TRBV11-2 and J is TRBJ2-1, with 9 positions matching TRBD2. V was pared by 6 bases and J by 7 bases, with 10 bases of the junction left unmatched. Germline lookup yields CDR1 SGHAT and CDR2 FQNNGV. This CDR3 region has 15 residues. DNA for the CDR3: TGTGCCAGCAGGATAGCGGGAGAGATGTTGAATGAGCAGTTCTTC. It translates to CASRIAGEMLNEQFF.

V is TRBV6-5 and J is TRBJ2-7; the D gene is possibly TRBD1 (5 bases). Trimming took 6 bases from V and 5 from J, leaving 17 bases between them. This CDR3 region has 14 residues. Germline-derived CDR1 and CDR2 are MNHEY and SVGAGI. The CDR3 nucleotides are TGTGCCAGCAGCCTTAGAGGACACAGCCACGAGCAGTACTTC. Residues: CASSLRGHSHEQYF.

The rearrangement links TRBV7-9 to TRBJ1-1; 7 nucleotides agree with TRBD1. CDR3 length: 14 amino acids. The junction had 4 bases not matched to a gene; V was cut back by 5 bases and J by 1 base. Germline V gene sequence: CDR1 SEHNR, CDR2 FQNEAQ (reference sequence). CDR3 sequence reads: CASSAWTGNTEAFF. In DNA, the CDR3 is TGTGCCAGCAGCGCCTGGACAGGGAACACTGAAGCTTTCTTT. Drawing the rest from reference TRBV7-9 and TRBJ1-1, the complete variable domain is DTGVSQNPRHKITKRGQNVTFRCDPISEHNRLYWYRQTLGQGPEFLTYFQNEAQLEKSRLLSDRFSAERPKGSFSTLEIQRTEQGDSAMYLCASSAWTGNTEAFFGQGTRLTVV.

The V gene is TRBV19, the J gene TRBJ2-1; 14 nucleotides agree with TRBD2. J gave up 8 bases and V 3 bases, and 6 bases lay outside the gene matches. Looked up from germline, CDR1 is LNHDA and CDR2 is SQIVND (reference sequence). CDR3 length: 16 residues. The DNA of the CDR3 is TGTGCCAGTAGTATCTGGGGACTAGCGGGAGCCGATGAGCAGTTCTTC. It translates to CASSIWGLAGADEQFF.

Only one count was recorded for this clone. The chain has TRBV6-2 or TRBV6-3 and TRBJ1-6; D unresolved. The CDR3 has 13 residues. Germline loops: CDR1 MNHEY, CDR2 SVGEGT. The V and J ends lost 4 bases and 6 bases respectively, with 7 bases between them. The DNA of the CDR3 is TGTGCCAGCAGTTGGGCAGTTAATTCACCCCTCCACTTT. Translation gives CASSWAVNSPLHF.

The chain couples TRBV7-2 to TRBJ2-7; 9 nucleotides line up with TRBD2. V shed 7 bases and J 2 bases; nucleotides not matched to a gene: 12. This CDR3 spans 16 amino acids. Germline V gene sequence: CDR1 SGHTA, CDR2 FQGNSA. CDR3 nucleotide sequence: TGTGCCAGCACACCGACCTACCGCGGGGGGGCCTACGAGCAGTACTTC. This gives the protein CASTPTYRGGAYEQYF.

The CDR3 sequence is CAMEGAGASYEQYF. CDR3 bases: TGTGCCATGGAAGGAGCGGGGGCTTCCTACGAGCAGTACTTC. This chain uses TRBV5-4 with TRBJ2-7, with 8 bases lining up with TRBD2. The length of the CDR3 is 14 residues. The V gene's germline CDR1 is SGHNT and CDR2 YYREEE (reference sequence). J gave up 1 base and V 9 bases, and 9 bases lay outside the gene matches.

This clone was seen more than once but under ten times. The chain carries TRBV7-4 and TRBJ2-7; TRBD1 aligns across 7 bases. The V segment lost 1 base and the J segment 4 bases; nucleotides outside the gene matches: 10. This CDR3 spans 16 amino acids. Germline values: CDR1 SGHVT, CDR2 SQSDAQ. CDR3: CASSLELGGADYEQYF. CDR3 coding DNA: TGTGCCAGCAGCTTAGAGCTAGGGGGCGCCGATTACGAGCAGTACTTC.

V gene TRBV28 combines with J gene TRBJ2-7; 11 bases map to TRBD2. Germline V CDR1 and CDR2: MDHEN, SYDVKM. With V trimmed by 3 bases and J by 5 bases, 12 bases remained unmatched. This CDR3 is built from 17 residues. The CDR3 region is CASSFSSGRAGRNEQYF. CDR3 coding DNA: TGTGCCAGCAGTTTTAGTAGCGGGAGGGCTGGAAGAAACGAGCAGTACTTC.

The rearrangement links TRBV5-1 to TRBJ2-7; 10 nucleotides match TRBD1. V dropped 0 bases and J dropped 5; count of bases not matched to a gene: 2. CDR3 size: 14 residues. Germline V gene lookup returns CDR1 SGHRS and CDR2 YFSETQ. The CDR3 loop is CASSLETGGHEQYF. DNA of the CDR3: TGCGCCAGCAGCTTGGAGACAGGGGGCCACGAGCAGTACTTC.

The J gene is TRBJ2-1, the V gene TRBV28, with 8 bases matching TRBD2. V gave up 4 bases and J gave up 5 bases; unmatched junction bases: 4. Germline CDR1 is MDHEN and CDR2 is SYDVKM. The CDR3 contains 14 residues. As DNA, the CDR3 is TGTGCCAGCAGTTCCGCGGGGGGTCACAATGAGCAGTTCTTC. It specifies CASSSAGGHNEQFF. Full variable domain (outside the CDR3, taken from reference TRBV28 and TRBJ2-1): DVKVTQSSRYLVKRTGEKVFLECVQDMDHENMFWYRQDPGLGLRLIYFSYDVKMKEKGDIPEGYSVSREKKERFSLILESASTNQTSMYLCASSSAGGHNEQFFGPGTRLTVL.

V is TRBV5-6 and J is TRBJ1-3, with no clear D. Per germline, CDR1 SGHDT and CDR2 YYEEEE. V was trimmed by 0 bases and J by 5 bases, leaving 15 bases between them. The CDR3 has 16 amino acids. In DNA, the CDR3 is TGTGCCAGCAGCTTGGCCCGCCAGAGAGGGAGAAACACCATATATTTT. Amino acid sequence: CASSLARQRGRNTIYF.